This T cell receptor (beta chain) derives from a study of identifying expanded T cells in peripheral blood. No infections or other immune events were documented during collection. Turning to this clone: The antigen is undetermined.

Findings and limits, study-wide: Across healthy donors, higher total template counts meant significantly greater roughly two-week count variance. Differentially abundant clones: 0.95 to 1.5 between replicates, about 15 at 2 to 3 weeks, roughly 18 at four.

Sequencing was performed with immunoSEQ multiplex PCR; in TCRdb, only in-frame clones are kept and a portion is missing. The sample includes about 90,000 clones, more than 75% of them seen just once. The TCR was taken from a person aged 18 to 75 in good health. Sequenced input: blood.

CDR3 DNA: TGTGCCAGCAGCTTTCTGGGTGAGCTCACAGATACGCAGTATTTT. It is translated as CASSFLGELTDTQYF. The rearrangement uses TRBV5-5 and TRBJ2-3; no definite D call. In germline, CDR1 is SGHKS, CDR2 YYEKEE (reference sequence). Between the trimmed V and J ends, which lost 2 bases and 2 bases, there was a span of 12 bases. The CDR3 has 15 residues.